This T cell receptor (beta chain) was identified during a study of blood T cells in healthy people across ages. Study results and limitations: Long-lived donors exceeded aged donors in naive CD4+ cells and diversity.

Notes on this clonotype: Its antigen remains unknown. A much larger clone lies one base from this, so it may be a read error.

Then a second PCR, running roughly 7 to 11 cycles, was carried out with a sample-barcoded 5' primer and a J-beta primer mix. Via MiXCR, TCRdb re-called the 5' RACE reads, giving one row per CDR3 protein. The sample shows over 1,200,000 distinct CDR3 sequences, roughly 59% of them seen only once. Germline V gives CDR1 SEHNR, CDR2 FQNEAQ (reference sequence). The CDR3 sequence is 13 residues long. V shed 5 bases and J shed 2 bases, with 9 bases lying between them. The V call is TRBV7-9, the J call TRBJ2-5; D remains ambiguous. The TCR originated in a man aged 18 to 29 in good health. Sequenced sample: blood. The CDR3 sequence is CASSVWPQETQYF. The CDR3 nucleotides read TGTGCCAGCAGCGTATGGCCGCAAGAGACCCAGTACTTC.